These 16 T cell receptor beta chains originate from one sample sequenced in a study of identical twins. TCRdb re-called the 5' RACE reads through MiXCR, storing one row per CDR3 protein. In the table there are roughly 700,000 distinct CDR3 sequences, about 9.4% of which are singletons. These data were likewise used in another study, on yellow fever vaccine responses in identical twins.

The sample taken for sequencing was PBMCs. All receptors derive from a woman under 30 in good health.

V gene TRBV29-1 combines with J gene TRBJ1-2; no clear D. CDR1 is SQVTM and CDR2 is ANQGSEA in the germline V gene. The CDR3 runs to 12 residues. The germline V and J ends were trimmed by 7 bases and 7 bases, with 16 bases remaining between them. CDR3 region: CSGLSWSGGYTF. CDR3 bases: TGCAGCGGTCTGTCCTGGAGTGGTGGCTACACCTTC.

The V gene is TRBV6-5, the J gene TRBJ2-7, with D hard to call. The ends were cut back, 5 bases at V and 5 bases at J, with 7 bases in the middle. Germline-derived CDR1 and CDR2 are MNHEY and SVGAGI. The CDR3 sequence is 11 residues long. The CDR3 loop is CASSIGDEQYF. The CDR3 DNA sequence: TGTGCCAGCAGTATTGGGGACGAGCAGTACTTC.

In its sample, this clonotype was seen a few times. CDR3 sequence reads: CASSLGDGFNYGYTF. The CDR3 coding sequence is TGTGCCAGCAGCTTAGGGGACGGATTTAACTATGGCTACACCTTC. This sequence joins TRBV11-2 and TRBJ1-2, with D maybe TRBD1 (5 bases). There are 15 residues in the CDR3. The V end lost 1 base, the J end lost 1 base, and 10 bases lay between the germline ends. Germline CDR1 reads SGHAT; CDR2 reads FQNNGV.

This clonotype was seen a handful of times. The genes are TRBV7-2 and TRBJ2-1, with D tentatively TRBD1 (5 bases). CDR1 is SGHTA, CDR2 FQGNSA, per germline. The CDR3 has 14 amino acids. Trimming removed 1 base from V and 7 bases from J, with 11 bases in between. CDR3 protein: CASSLGKGINEQFF. CDR3 DNA sequence: TGTGCCAGCAGCTTAGGAAAGGGGATTAATGAGCAGTTCTTC.

This sequence joins TRBV4-1 and TRBJ2-1; 15 bases are shared with TRBD2. The CDR3 runs 18 residues. Germline V gene sequence: CDR1 MGHRA, CDR2 YSYEKL. V trimming: 3 bases; J trimming: 4 bases; junction bases outside the gene matches: 7. CDR3 DNA: TGCGCCAGCAGCCACCCCGAGGGACTAGCGGGGGGTTACAATGAGCAGTTCTTC. Translating it yields CASSHPEGLAGGYNEQFF.

This clonotype appeared a few times. This chain links TRBV6-5 with TRBJ2-2; 14 bases fit TRBD2. Germline values: CDR1 MNHEY, CDR2 SVGAGI. This CDR3 contains 17 residues. V lost 2 bases to trimming and J lost 7 bases; unmatched junction nucleotides: 6. The CDR3 loop is CASSYIGTSGGFGELFF. The CDR3 region has the DNA TGTGCCAGCAGTTACATTGGGACTAGCGGGGGATTCGGGGAGCTGTTTTTT.

This clonotype has a count of ten or more. CDR3 nucleotide sequence: TGTGCCAGCAGTGGAGGATACTCACCCCTCCACTTT. Amino acids: CASSGGYSPLHF. V gene TRBV27 combines with J gene TRBJ1-6; D is ambiguous. The CDR3 runs to 12 residues. CDR1 MNHEY and CDR2 SMNVEV come from the germline V gene (reference sequence). Trimming took off 5 bases at V and 10 bases at J, with 9 bases between the two ends.

The chain employs TRBV10-3 and TRBJ2-5, with 11 nucleotides matching TRBD2. The V segment lost 10 bases and the J segment 2 bases; nucleotides outside the gene matches: 12. This CDR3 is built from 16 residues. Germline CDR1 and CDR2: ENHRY and SYGVKD. The DNA for the CDR3 is TGTGCCACAGCAATGCCCCGACTAGCGGGGCAAGAGACCCAGTACTTC. It translates to CATAMPRLAGQETQYF.

The CDR3 protein is CASSYPLLNSYEQYF. The CDR3 bases are TGTGCCAGCAGTTACCCGCTTCTGAACAGCTACGAGCAGTACTTC. V gene TRBV6-2 or TRBV6-3 combines with J gene TRBJ2-7; unclear D gene. Trimming cost V 2 bases and J 3 bases, with 14 bases left between them. This CDR3 contains 15 residues. From germline, CDR1 is MNHEY and CDR2 SVGEGT.

The rearrangement uses TRBV5-1 and TRBJ2-7; D is possibly TRBD2 (5 bases). The CDR3 length is 15 residues. V shed 0 bases and J shed 3 bases, with 13 bases lying between them. CDR1 and CDR2 (germline): SGHRS, YFSETQ. The CDR3 region has the DNA TGCGCCAGCAGCTTGGATGGTGGGGAGAGCTACGAGCAGTACTTC. Translated: CASSLDGGESYEQYF.

The CDR3 is CASSRELSSYNEQFF. CDR3 nucleotides: TGTGCCAGCAGTCGAGAGCTTAGCTCCTACAATGAGCAGTTCTTC. The chain couples TRBV2 to TRBJ2-1; D unclear. The CDR3 totals 15 residues. The germline V gene encodes CDR1 SNHLY and CDR2 FYNNEI. V dropped 5 bases and J dropped 0 bases, with 11 bases sitting between them.

This clonotype appeared a few times. The J gene is TRBJ2-2, the V gene TRBV29-1, with 11 nucleotides matching TRBD2. V gave up 3 bases and J gave up 4 bases; unmatched junction bases: 4. CDR1 SQVTM and CDR2 ANQGSEA come from the germline V gene. The length of the CDR3 is 15 residues. CDR3 sequence reads: CSVDSGRAGTGELFF. The CDR3 coding sequence is TGCAGCGTTGATAGCGGGAGGGCTGGCACCGGGGAGCTGTTTTTT.

J is TRBJ2-5 and V is TRBV27; D possibly corresponds to TRBD1 (7 bases). The CDR3 is made up of 16 amino acids. Per germline, CDR1 MNHEY and CDR2 SMNVEV (reference sequence). Deletions cut 6 bases from V and 5 bases from J, with 22 bases between. Here the CDR3 reads CASRPFDRDSGETQYF. DNA for the CDR3: TGTGCCAGCAGACCTTTCGACAGGGACTCCGGGGAGACCCAGTACTTC.

This chain uses TRBV11-2 with TRBJ2-1, with a weak D call TRBD2 (5 bases). The V end was cut by 1 base, the J end by 7 bases, with 17 bases between. The germline CDR1 and CDR2 sequences are SGHAT and FQNNGV. There are 16 residues in the CDR3. In DNA form, the CDR3 reads TGTGCCAGCAGCTTAGCCGCGACTACCCTCTGGAATGAGCAGTTCTTC. Its translation: CASSLAATTLWNEQFF.

The chain recombines TRBV12-3 or TRBV12-4 with TRBJ1-4; D unresolved. The CDR3 length is 14 residues. V lost 1 base and J lost 4, with 7 bases in between. CDR3 sequence: CASSLDSFNEKLFF. In DNA form, the CDR3 reads TGTGCCAGCAGTTTAGACAGCTTTAATGAAAAACTGTTTTTT.

The rearrangement uses TRBV7-9 and TRBJ1-4; 9 bases map to TRBD1. The length of the CDR3 is 16 residues. With V trimmed by 5 bases and J by 7 bases, 11 bases remained unmatched. Per germline, CDR1 SEHNR and CDR2 FQNEAQ (reference sequence). The CDR3: CASSPATGGLGEKLFF. In nucleotides, the CDR3 is TGTGCCAGCAGCCCAGCCACAGGGGGCTTAGGTGAAAAACTGTTTTTT.